The 10 T cell receptor beta chains below all came from one sample that was sequenced in a study of cytomegalovirus exposure and HLA in healthy donors (dated by TCRdb to the late 2010s). Libraries were prepared through the immunoSEQ multiplex PCR assay. A mixture of 60 forward primers for TCR Vbeta segments and 13 reverse primers for TCR Jbeta segments was used in the multiplex PCR. The immuneACCESS repertoire file appears here via TCRdb, limited to in-frame rearrangements. These files lack a portion of the clones; in checked studies, under half of the deficit traces to unresolved V genes, and the cause of the others is not known. The sample table lists 110,000 or so clones, 74% of them with a count of one. Approximately 2% of the sample comes from the top ten. The sequencing sample was made of PBMCs. Receptors originate from a human donor in good health.

This clone has only a few counts. The CDR3 region is CASSQDVAGASETQYF. CDR3 coding DNA: TGTGCCAGCAGCCAAGATGTAGCGGGGGCTTCGGAGACCCAGTACTTC. The V and J genes are TRBV4-2 and TRBJ2-5, with 9 bases that match TRBD2. Germline V gene data show CDR1 as LGHNA and CDR2 as YNFKEQ. Losses at the gene ends were 0 bases for V and 5 bases for J; bases not matched to a gene: 7. The CDR3 loop spans 16 amino acids.

The table lists this clone with a count of one. The rearrangement joins TRBV15 to TRBJ2-5; TRBD2 matches 7 bases. V shed 1 base and J 4 bases; nucleotides not matched to a gene: 3. The CDR3 has 14 amino acids. Germline CDR1 is LNHNV and CDR2 is YYDKDF (reference sequence). CDR3 sequence (DNA): TGTGCCACCAGCAGAGCCCTAGCGGCAGAGACCCAGTACTTC. Its protein product is CATSRALAAETQYF.

V gene TRBV2 combines with J gene TRBJ2-2, with D uncertain. Germline V CDR1 and CDR2: SNHLY, FYNNEI. The CDR3 spans 16 residues. V gave up 3 bases and J gave up 0 bases, with 11 bases separating them. CDR3 in DNA: TGTGCCAGCAGTGAGCGGCGGATAACGAACACCGGGGAGCTGTTTTTT. It specifies CASSERRITNTGELFF.

The V call is TRBV9, the J call TRBJ1-6; the match to TRBD1 covers 9 bases. This CDR3 has 15 residues. The germline gives CDR1 SGDLS, CDR2 YYNGEE. The V gene end was trimmed by 3 bases and the J gene end by 7 bases; junction bases not matched to a gene: 5. The CDR3 coding sequence is TGTGCCAGCAGCGCCGGACAGGGGAAGAATTCACCCCTCCACTTT. This sequence encodes CASSAGQGKNSPLHF.

With respect to this clone: Its ends do not fully match the called genes, so a read error is possible. J is TRBJ1-6 and V is TRBV30; TRBD1 might be the D (6 bases). Germline V CDR1 and CDR2: GTSNPN, SVGIG (reference sequence). The CDR3 sequence is 17 residues long. CDR3 sequence: CAWSFPKIQGANSPPHF. CDR3 sequence (DNA): TGTGCCTGGAGTTTCCCAAAAATACAGGGTGCTAATTCACCCCCCCACTTT.

Only a few counts were recorded for this clone. The chain employs TRBV4-3 and TRBJ2-7, with TRBD2 matching 7 bases. Unmatched junction bases numbered 9, after V lost 4 bases and J lost 3 bases. The CDR3 loop spans 15 amino acids. The germline gives CDR1 LGHNA, CDR2 YSLEER. In nucleotides, the CDR3 is TGCGCCAGCAGCCGCTCGGGCGGGGGATTCTACGAGCAGTACTTC. Its translation: CASSRSGGGFYEQYF.

The rearrangement uses TRBV18 and TRBJ2-5; TRBD1 agrees at 8 bases. Trimming at V came to 6 bases and at J to 4 bases, leaving 10 bases not matched to a gene. The CDR3 sequence is 15 residues long. The germline V gene has CDR1 KGHSH and CDR2 LQKENI. The CDR3: CASSQEGQGGETQYF. The CDR3 DNA reads TGTGCCAGCTCTCAAGAAGGACAGGGAGGAGAGACCCAGTACTTC.

This chain links TRBV30 with TRBJ2-7; D is possibly TRBD1 (5 bases). The CDR3 spans 13 residues. Trimming stripped 1 base from V and 5 bases from J, with 12 bases between. Looked up from germline, CDR1 is GTSNPN and CDR2 is SVGIG (reference sequence). This chain's CDR3 is CAWSGPGRDEQYF. The CDR3 DNA follows: TGTGCCTGGAGTGGTCCAGGCAGGGACGAGCAGTACTTC.

V is TRBV7-2 and J is TRBJ2-5, with 7 bases that match TRBD2. This CDR3 has 13 amino acids. In germline, CDR1 is SGHTA, CDR2 FQGNSA. Trimming at V came to 5 bases and at J to 4 bases, leaving 4 bases not matched to a gene. CDR3: CASSRGGGETQYF. The CDR3 DNA sequence: TGTGCCAGCAGCCGCGGGGGAGGAGAGACCCAGTACTTC.

This clone occurred a few times. The chain employs TRBV30 and TRBJ1-2; 7 positions agree with TRBD1. CDR3 size: 13 residues. Trimming cost V 4 bases and J 6 bases; bases outside gene matches: 8. The germline CDR1 and CDR2 sequences are GTSNPN and SVGIG (reference sequence). The chain's CDR3 is CAWNFDREHGYTF. CDR3 coding DNA: TGTGCCTGGAATTTCGACAGGGAGCATGGCTACACCTTC. Complete variable domain (other parts from reference TRBV30 and TRBJ1-2): SQTIHQWPATLVQPVGSPLSLECTVEGTSNPNLYWYRQAAGRGLQLLFYSVGIGQISSEVPQNLSASRPQDRQFILSSKKLLLSDSGFYLCAWNFDREHGYTFGSGTRLTVV.